These T cell receptor beta chains were read from a single sample in a study of tumor-infiltrating lymphocytes in primary liver carcinoma. One entry per CDR3 protein results from TCRdb running MiXCR on the multiplex PCR reads. The sample records approximately 330,000 distinct CDR3 sequences, less than 70% being singletons. Source material: peripheral blood. These receptors were taken from a man aged 35 to 55 with primary liver carcinoma and hepatitis B virus infection. Both conserved end residues are part of each CDR3. D genes are given only for firm matches. Not every row has a clone size; where given, it reads once, few, many or a size class.

>14|TRBJ2-4|TRBV24-1|many|NA
CATSPGGKGNIQYF
TGTGCCACCAGTCCAGGGGGGAAGGGAAACATTCAGTACTTC
>17|TRBJ1-4|TRBV5-5|many|TRBD1
CASSSPGTGPANEKLFF
TGTGCCAGCAGCAGTCCCGGGACAGGGCCGGCTAATGAAAAACTGTTTTTT
>16|TRBJ2-2|TRBV29-1|NA|NA
CSVGDFRQLNTGELFF
TGCAGCGTTGGAGATTTTAGACAGTTGAACACCGGGGAGCTGTTTTTT
>11|TRBJ2-1|TRBV29-1|NA|NA
CSVEDLLGQFF
TGCAGCGTTGAGGATCTCCTGGGGCAGTTCTTC
>13|TRBJ2-2|TRBV6-5|many|NA
CASRGVSTGELFF
TGTGCCAGCCGCGGGGTCAGCACCGGGGAGCTGTTTTTT
>16|TRBJ2-2|TRBV10-1|NA|NA
CASSESTGVNTGELFF
TGCGCCAGCAGTGAGTCGACGGGGGTGAACACCGGGGAGTTGTTTTTT
>17|TRBJ1-3|TRBV6-2/TRBV6-3|many|NA
CASSYFGHPISGNTIYF
TGTGCCAGCAGTTACTTTGGACACCCGATCTCTGGAAACACCATATATTTT
>13|TRBJ2-1|TRBV6-1|NA|NA
CASKPGVYNEQFF
TGTGCCAGCAAGCCAGGGGTTTACAATGAGCAGTTCTTC
>16|TRBJ2-2|TRBV28|NA|TRBD2
CASSHGGGPNTGELFF
TGTGCCAGCAGCCACGGCGGGGGGCCTAACACCGGGGAGCTGTTTTTT
>15|TRBJ1-1|TRBV6-2/TRBV6-3|once|TRBD1
CASHSAGTESTEAFF
TGTGCCAGCCATAGCGCCGGGACAGAGAGCACTGAAGCTTTCTTT
>17|TRBJ2-2|TRBV24-1|few|NA
CATSDIGTATFTGELFF
TGTGCCACCAGTGATATTGGGACGGCTACCTTCACCGGGGAGCTGTTTTTT
>15|TRBJ1-5|TRBV11-2|NA|TRBD1
CASRETGDFNRPQHF
TGTGCCAGCAGAGAGACAGGGGACTTCAATCGGCCCCAGCATTTT
>15|TRBJ1-2|TRBV6-6|NA|NA
CASGHGTRDNYVYTF
TGTGCCAGCGGCCATGGGACACGGGATAACTATGTCTACACCTTC
>16|TRBJ2-7|TRBV11-2|once|NA
CASSSRVGGRFYERYF
TGTGCCAGCAGTTCTAGGGTGGGGGGCCGATTCTACGAGCGGTACTTC
>16|TRBJ2-2|TRBV11-1|NA|NA
CASSLAPGAEVWELFF
TGTGCCAGCAGCTTAGCCCCGGGAGCCGAGGTGTGGGAGCTGTTTTTT
>17|TRBJ2-6|TRBV24-1|NA|TRBD2
CATSPDVTAGGANLLTF
TGTGCCACCAGTCCGGATGTCACCGCGGGAGGGGCCAACCTCCTGACTTTC
>18|TRBJ2-4|TRBV10-3|NA|TRBD2
CAISAGTSEHPSKYIQYF
TGTGCCATCAGCGCTGGGACTAGCGAGCACCCTTCCAAATACATTCAGTACTTC
>15|TRBJ2-2|TRBV11-3|few|NA
CASSLGQVDTGELFF
TGTGCCAGCAGCTTAGGACAGGTTGACACCGGGGAGCTGTTTTTT
>17|TRBJ2-1|TRBV11-2|NA|NA
CASSFPPGTRAGNEQSF
TGTGCCAGCAGCTTTCCCCCAGGGACCCGGGCTGGCAATGAGCAGTCCTTC
>15|TRBJ1-5|TRBV6-6|many|NA
CASSYGTRRSQPQHF
TGTGCCAGCAGTTACGGGACTAGGCGGAGTCAGCCCCAGCATTTT
>11|TRBJ2-1|TRBV11-2|NA|NA
CATRRINEQFF
TGTGCCACCCGTCGGATCAATGAGCAGTTCTTC
>17|TRBJ2-1|TRBV5-1|NA|TRBD2
CASSLPLAGGPNNEQFF
TGCGCCAGCAGCTTGCCTCTAGCGGGAGGGCCCAACAATGAGCAGTTCTTC
>17|TRBJ2-7|TRBV11-2|NA|TRBD1
CASSFRTGDRGQGEQYF
TGTGCCAGCAGCTTCCGAACTGGGGACAGGGGGCAAGGCGAGCAGTACTTC
>13|TRBJ2-1|TRBV11-3|NA|NA
CASSLGLGWNPLF
TGTGCCAGCAGCTTAGGGTTAGGGTGGAATCCGCTCTTC
>12|TRBJ2-5|TRBV6-2/TRBV6-3|many|NA
CASSYVGETQYF
TGTGCCAGCAGTTACGTGGGAGAGACCCAGTACTTC
>13|TRBJ1-1|TRBV11-2|NA|TRBD1
CASSFGQGPEAFF
TGTGCCAGCAGCTTCGGACAGGGACCGGAAGCTTTCTTT
>14|TRBJ2-4|TRBV11-2|NA|TRBD2
CANSSLGGGDIQYF
TGTGCCAACAGCTCCTTGGGGGGAGGGGACATTCAGTACTTC
>16|TRBJ2-2|TRBV30|NA|NA
CAWRPPGSLAPGELFF
TGTGCCTGGAGACCACCCGGGAGTCTAGCCCCCGGGGAGCTGTTTTTT
>18|TRBJ2-3|TRBV5-1|NA|TRBD2
CASSTGVAGGRGTDTHYF
TGCGCCAGCAGCACCGGAGTAGCGGGAGGGCGAGGCACAGATACGCACTATTTT
>11|TRBJ1-1|TRBV28|NA|NA
CASSLWQKAFF
TGTGCCAGCAGTTTATGGCAGAAAGCTTTCTTT
>16|TRBJ1-1|TRBV10-3|once|NA
CAISEIRLQTNTEAFF
TGTGCCATCAGTGAGATCAGGTTACAAACGAACACTGAAGCTTTCTTT
>20|TRBJ2-7|TRBV11-2|NA|TRBD2
CASSSRTSGRMRTGSYEQYF
TGTGCCAGCAGCTCCAGGACTAGTGGAAGGATGCGAACGGGATCCTACGAGCAGTACTTC
>15|TRBJ2-3|TRBV10-1|many|NA
CASSKDERLPDTQYF
TGCGCCAGCAGTAAAGACGAGCGGCTTCCGGATACGCAGTATTTT
>15|TRBJ2-7|TRBV6-1|many|TRBD2
CASSEEISGLYEQYF
TGTGCCAGCAGTGAAGAAATTAGCGGGCTCTACGAGCAGTACTTC
>13|TRBJ2-3|TRBV20-1|NA|NA
CSAPMGGTDTQYF
TGCAGTGCCCCGATGGGGGGTACAGATACGCAGTATTTT
>15|TRBJ2-1|TRBV14|many|TRBD2
CASSQQAGPYNEQFF
TGTGCCAGCAGCCAACAAGCGGGGCCCTACAATGAGCAGTTCTTC
>13|TRBJ2-1|TRBV6-1|many|TRBD1
CAGRTGLYNEQFF
TGTGCCGGGAGGACAGGGTTGTACAATGAGCAGTTCTTC
>12|TRBJ2-5|TRBV5-5|NA|NA
CASSCGQESQYF
TGTGCCAGCAGCTGTGGCCAAGAGAGCCAGTACTTC
>13|TRBJ2-5|TRBV11-2|NA|NA
CASMKIPREAQYF
TGTGCCAGCATGAAAATCCCCCGAGAGGCCCAGTACTTC
>14|TRBJ1-1|TRBV10-3|few|NA
CAISEMGRDTEAFF
TGTGCCATCAGTGAGATGGGAAGGGACACTGAAGCTTTCTTT
>14|TRBJ2-1|TRBV28|few|NA
CASSLIGGYNEQFF
TGTGCCAGCAGTTTAATTGGAGGGTACAATGAGCAGTTCTTC